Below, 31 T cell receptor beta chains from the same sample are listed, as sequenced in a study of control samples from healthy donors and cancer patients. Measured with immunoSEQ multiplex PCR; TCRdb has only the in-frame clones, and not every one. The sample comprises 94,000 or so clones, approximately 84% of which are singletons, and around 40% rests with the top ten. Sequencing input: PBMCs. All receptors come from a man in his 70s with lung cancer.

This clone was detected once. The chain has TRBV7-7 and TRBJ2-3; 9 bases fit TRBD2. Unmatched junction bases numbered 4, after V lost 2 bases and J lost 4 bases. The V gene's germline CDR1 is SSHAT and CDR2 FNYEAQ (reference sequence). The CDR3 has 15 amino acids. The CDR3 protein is CASSLRAGGPDTQYF. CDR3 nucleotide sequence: TGTGCCAGCAGCTTACGGGCGGGGGGGCCAGATACGCAGTATTTT.

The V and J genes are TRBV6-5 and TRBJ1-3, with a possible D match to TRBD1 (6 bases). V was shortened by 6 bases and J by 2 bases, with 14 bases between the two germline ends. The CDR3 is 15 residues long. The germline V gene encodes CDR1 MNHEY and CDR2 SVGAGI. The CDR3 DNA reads TGTGCCAGCAGCACAGGGAGACGAACTGGAAACACCATATATTTT. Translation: CASSTGRRTGNTIYF.

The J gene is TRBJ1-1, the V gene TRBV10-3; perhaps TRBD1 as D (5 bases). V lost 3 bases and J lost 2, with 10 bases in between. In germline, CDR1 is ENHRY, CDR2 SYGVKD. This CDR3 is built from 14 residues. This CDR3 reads CAISEKGINTEAFF. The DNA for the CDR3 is TGTGCCATCAGTGAAAAGGGGATCAACACTGAAGCTTTCTTT.

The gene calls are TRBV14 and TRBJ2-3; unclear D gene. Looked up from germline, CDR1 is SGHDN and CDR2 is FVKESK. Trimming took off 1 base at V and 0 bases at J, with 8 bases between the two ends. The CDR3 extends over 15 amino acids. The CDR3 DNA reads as TGTGCCAGCAGCCAAGGGTTTTCTAGCACAGATACGCAGTATTTT. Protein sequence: CASSQGFSSTDTQYF. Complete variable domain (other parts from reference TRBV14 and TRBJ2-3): EAGVTQFPSHSVIEKGQTVTLRCDPISGHDNLYWYRRVMGKEIKFLLHFVKESKQDESGMPNNRFLAERTGGTYSTLKVQPAELEDSGVYFCASSQGFSSTDTQYFGPGTRLTVL.

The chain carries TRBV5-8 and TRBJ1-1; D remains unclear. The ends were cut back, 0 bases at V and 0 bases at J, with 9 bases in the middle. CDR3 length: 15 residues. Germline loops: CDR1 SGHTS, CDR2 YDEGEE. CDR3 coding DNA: TGTGCCAGCAGCTTGGTTTCTACAGTGAACACTGAAGCTTTCTTT. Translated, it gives CASSLVSTVNTEAFF.

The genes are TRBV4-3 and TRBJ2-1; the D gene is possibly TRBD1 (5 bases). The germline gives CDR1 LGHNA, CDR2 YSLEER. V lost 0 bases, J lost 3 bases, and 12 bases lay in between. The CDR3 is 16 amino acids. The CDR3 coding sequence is TGCGCCAGCAGCCAAGATTCGAGACAGCGCTACAATGAGCAGTTCTTC. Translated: CASSQDSRQRYNEQFF.

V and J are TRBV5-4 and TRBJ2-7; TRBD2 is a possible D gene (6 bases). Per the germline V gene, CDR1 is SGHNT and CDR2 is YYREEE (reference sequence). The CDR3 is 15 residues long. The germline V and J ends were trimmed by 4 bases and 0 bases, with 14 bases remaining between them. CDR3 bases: TGTGCCAGCAGCCCCCTTGGCGGGGACTCCTACGAGCAGTACTTC. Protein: CASSPLGGDSYEQYF.

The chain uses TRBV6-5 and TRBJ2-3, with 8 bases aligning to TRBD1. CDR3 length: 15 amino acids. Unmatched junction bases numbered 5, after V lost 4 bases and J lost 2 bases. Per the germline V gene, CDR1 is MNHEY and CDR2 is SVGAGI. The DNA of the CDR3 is TGTGCCAGCAGTTCCGGACAGGGCCTCACAGATACGCAGTATTTT. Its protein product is CASSSGQGLTDTQYF.

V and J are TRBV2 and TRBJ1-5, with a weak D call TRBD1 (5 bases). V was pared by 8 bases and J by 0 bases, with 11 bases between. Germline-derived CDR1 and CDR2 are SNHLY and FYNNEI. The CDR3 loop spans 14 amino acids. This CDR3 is CASGGILSNQPQHF. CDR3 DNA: TGTGCCAGCGGGGGAATCCTTAGCAATCAGCCCCAGCATTTT.

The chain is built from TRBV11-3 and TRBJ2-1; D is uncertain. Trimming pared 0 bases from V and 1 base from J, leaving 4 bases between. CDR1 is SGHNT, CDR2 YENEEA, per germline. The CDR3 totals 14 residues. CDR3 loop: CASSLDPSYNEQFF. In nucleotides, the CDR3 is TGTGCCAGCAGCTTAGACCCATCCTACAATGAGCAGTTCTTC.

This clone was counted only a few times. CDR3 DNA: TGTGCCAGCTCACCGGAGACAGGGGGGTCCATAGCCAAAAACATTCAGTACTTC. The encoded protein is CASSPETGGSIAKNIQYF. The V and J genes are TRBV18 and TRBJ2-4, with 9 nucleotides matching TRBD1. After removal of 3 bases from V and 0 bases from J, the junction contained 9 bases not matched to a gene. Looked up from germline, CDR1 is KGHSH and CDR2 is LQKENI. The CDR3 loop spans 18 amino acids.

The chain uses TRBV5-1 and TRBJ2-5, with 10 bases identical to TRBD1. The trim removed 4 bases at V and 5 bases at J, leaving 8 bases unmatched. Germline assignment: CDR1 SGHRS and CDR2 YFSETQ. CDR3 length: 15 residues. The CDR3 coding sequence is TGCGCCAGCAGCCCCCGGACAGGGGGTGGGGAGACCCAGTACTTC. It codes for CASSPRTGGGETQYF.

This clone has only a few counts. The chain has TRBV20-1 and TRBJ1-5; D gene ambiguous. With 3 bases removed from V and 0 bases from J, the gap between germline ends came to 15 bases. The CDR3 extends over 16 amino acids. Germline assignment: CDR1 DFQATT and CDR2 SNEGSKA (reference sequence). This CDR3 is CSASKTLLYSNQPQHF. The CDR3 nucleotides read TGCAGTGCTAGTAAAACCCTTCTTTATAGCAATCAGCCCCAGCATTTT.

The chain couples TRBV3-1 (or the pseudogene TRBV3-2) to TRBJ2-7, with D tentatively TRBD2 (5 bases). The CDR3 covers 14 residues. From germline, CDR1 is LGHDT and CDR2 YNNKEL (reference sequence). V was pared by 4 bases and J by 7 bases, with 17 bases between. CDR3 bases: TGTGCCAGCAGCCGCGGAGAGGGCCTGTCAGAGCAGTACTTC. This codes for CASSRGEGLSEQYF.

The CDR3: CASSPGQSGNTIYF. As DNA, the CDR3 is TGTGCCAGCAGCCCGGGACAGTCTGGAAACACCATATATTTT. The gene calls are TRBV7-6 and TRBJ1-3; 7 bases align to TRBD1. The CDR3 has 14 amino acids. V was clipped by 5 bases and J by 1 base; unmatched bases: 2. Germline V gene sequence: CDR1 SGHVS, CDR2 FNYEAQ.

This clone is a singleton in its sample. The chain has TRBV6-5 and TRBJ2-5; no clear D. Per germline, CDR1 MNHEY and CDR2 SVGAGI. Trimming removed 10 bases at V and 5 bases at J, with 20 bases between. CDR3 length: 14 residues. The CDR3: CAILRGGLGETQYF. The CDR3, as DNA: TGTGCCATCCTACGAGGTGGGCTGGGGGAGACCCAGTACTTC.

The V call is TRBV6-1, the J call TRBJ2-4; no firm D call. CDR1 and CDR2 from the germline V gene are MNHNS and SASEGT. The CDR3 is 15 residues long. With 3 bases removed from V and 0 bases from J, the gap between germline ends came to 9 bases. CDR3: CASSDSGLAKNIQYF. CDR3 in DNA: TGTGCCAGCAGTGATTCTGGGCTAGCCAAAAACATTCAGTACTTC.

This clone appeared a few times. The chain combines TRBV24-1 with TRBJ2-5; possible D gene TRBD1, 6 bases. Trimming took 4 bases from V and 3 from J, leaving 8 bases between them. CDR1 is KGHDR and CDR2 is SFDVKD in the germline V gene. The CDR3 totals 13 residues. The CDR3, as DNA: TGTGCCACCAGTGAAGCAGGGGAAGAGACCCAGTACTTC. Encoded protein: CATSEAGEETQYF.

The CDR3 protein is CASSPNPGSYGYTF. CDR3 sequence (DNA): TGTGCCAGCAGCCCCAACCCAGGGAGTTATGGCTACACCTTC. This sequence joins TRBV7-2 and TRBJ1-2; D might be TRBD1 (5 bases). The V gene's germline CDR1 is SGHTA and CDR2 FQGNSA. The CDR3 runs to 14 residues. The V end lost 5 bases, the J end lost 5 bases, and 15 bases lay between the germline ends.

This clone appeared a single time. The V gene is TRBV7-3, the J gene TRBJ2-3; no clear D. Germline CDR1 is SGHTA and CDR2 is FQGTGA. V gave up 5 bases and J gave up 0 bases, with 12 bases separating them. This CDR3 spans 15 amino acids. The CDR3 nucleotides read TGTGCCAGCAGCCCGACGGGTTTTAGCACAGATACGCAGTATTTT. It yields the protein CASSPTGFSTDTQYF.

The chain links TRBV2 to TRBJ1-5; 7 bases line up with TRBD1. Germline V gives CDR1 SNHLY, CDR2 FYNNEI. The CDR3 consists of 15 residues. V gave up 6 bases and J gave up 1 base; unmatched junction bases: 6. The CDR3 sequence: CASSPTGRSNQPQHF. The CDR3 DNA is TGTGCCAGCAGCCCGACAGGGAGGAGCAATCAGCCCCAGCATTTT.

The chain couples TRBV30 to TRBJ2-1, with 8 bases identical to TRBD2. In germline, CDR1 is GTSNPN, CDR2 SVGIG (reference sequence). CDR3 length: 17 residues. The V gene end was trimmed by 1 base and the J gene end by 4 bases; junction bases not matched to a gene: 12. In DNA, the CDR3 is TGTGCCTGGAGTGGTGTTCGCGAGACTAGCGCGTACAATGAGCAGTTCTTC. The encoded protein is CAWSGVRETSAYNEQFF. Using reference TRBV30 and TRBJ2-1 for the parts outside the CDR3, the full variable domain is SQTIHQWPATLVQPVGSPLSLECTVEGTSNPNLYWYRQAAGRGLQLLFYSVGIGQISSEVPQNLSASRPQDRQFILSSKKLLLSDSGFYLCAWSGVRETSAYNEQFFGPGTRLTVL.

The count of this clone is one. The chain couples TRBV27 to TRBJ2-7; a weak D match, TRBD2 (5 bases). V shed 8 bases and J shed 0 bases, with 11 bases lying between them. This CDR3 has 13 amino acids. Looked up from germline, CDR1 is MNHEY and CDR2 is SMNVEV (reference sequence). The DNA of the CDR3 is TGTGCCAGCGGGCGGGCAACCTCCTACGAGCAGTACTTC. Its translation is CASGRATSYEQYF.

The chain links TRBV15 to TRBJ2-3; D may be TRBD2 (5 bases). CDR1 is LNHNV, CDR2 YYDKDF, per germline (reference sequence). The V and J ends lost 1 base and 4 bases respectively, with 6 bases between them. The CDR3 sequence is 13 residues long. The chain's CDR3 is CATSRGGSDTQYF. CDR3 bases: TGTGCCACCAGCAGAGGAGGGTCAGATACGCAGTATTTT.

CDR3 loop: CASSDQKGAPYEQYF. The DNA for the CDR3 is TGTGCCAGCAGTGACCAAAAGGGGGCACCCTACGAGCAGTACTTC. V usage is TRBV28 and J usage is TRBJ2-7; TRBD1 matches 7 bases. The junction had 9 bases not matched to a gene; V was cut back by 5 bases and J by 2 bases. Germline V gene sequence: CDR1 MDHEN, CDR2 SYDVKM. This CDR3 has 15 residues.

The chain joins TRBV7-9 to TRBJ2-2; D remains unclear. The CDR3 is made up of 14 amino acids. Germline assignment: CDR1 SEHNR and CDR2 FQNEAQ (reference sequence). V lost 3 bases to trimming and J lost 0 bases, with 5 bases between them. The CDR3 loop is CASSFGTNTGELFF. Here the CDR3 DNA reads TGTGCCAGCAGCTTCGGCACGAACACCGGGGAGCTGTTTTTT.

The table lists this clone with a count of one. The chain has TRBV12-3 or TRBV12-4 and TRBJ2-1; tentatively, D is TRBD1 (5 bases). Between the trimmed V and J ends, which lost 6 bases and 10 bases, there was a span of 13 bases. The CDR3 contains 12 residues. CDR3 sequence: CASRDILREQFF. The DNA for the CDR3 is TGTGCCAGCAGGGACATCCTTCGCGAGCAGTTCTTC.

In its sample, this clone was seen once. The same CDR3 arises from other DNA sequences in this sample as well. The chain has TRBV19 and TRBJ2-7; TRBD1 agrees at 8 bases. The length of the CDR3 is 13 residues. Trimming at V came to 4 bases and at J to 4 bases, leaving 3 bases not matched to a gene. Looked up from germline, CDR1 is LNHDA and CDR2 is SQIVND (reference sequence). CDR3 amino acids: CASSTTGGYEQYF. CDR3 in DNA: TGTGCCAGTAGTACTACAGGGGGTTACGAGCAGTACTTC. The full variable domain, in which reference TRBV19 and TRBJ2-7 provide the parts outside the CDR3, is DGGITQSPKYLFRKEGQNVTLSCEQNLNHDAMYWYRQDPGQGLRLIYYSQIVNDFQKGDIAEGYSVSREKKESFPLTVTSAQKNPTAFYLCASSTTGGYEQYFGPGTRLTVT.

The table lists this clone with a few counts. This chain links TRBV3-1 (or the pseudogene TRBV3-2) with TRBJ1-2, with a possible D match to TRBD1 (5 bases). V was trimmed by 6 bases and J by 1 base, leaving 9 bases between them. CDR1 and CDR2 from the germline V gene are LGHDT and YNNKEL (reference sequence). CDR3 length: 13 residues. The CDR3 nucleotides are TGTGCCAGCAGTACTAGGGGTAACTATGGCTACACCTTC. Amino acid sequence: CASSTRGNYGYTF.

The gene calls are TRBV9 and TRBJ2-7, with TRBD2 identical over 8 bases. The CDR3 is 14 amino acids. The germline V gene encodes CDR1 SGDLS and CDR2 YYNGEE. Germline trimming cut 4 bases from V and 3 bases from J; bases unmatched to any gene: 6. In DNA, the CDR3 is TGTGCCAGCAGCCCGCGGGGGGTCGGCTACGAGCAGTACTTC. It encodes CASSPRGVGYEQYF.

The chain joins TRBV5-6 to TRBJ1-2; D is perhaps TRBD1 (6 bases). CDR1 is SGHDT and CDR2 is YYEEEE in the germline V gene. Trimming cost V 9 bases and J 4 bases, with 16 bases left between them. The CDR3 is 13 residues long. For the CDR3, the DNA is TGTGCCACCCACCGCGGGGGCGGCTATGGCTACACCTTC. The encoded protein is CATHRGGGYGYTF.